This paragraph covers one T cell receptor beta chain sequence. The entry originates in a study of response to subunit inactivated influenza vaccine. TCRdb independently ran MiXCR on the RT-PCR reads; one entry per CDR3 protein. Here the sample spans around 200,000 distinct CDR3 sequences, over 9.5% being singletons. V was cut by 7 bases and J by 5 bases, with 8 bases left in between. This CDR3 spans 12 amino acids. The sample was also linked to a second study, of T cells expressing NK-cell markers. That paper states: Libraries used 5'RACE template switching adding universal primer site and UMIs. The study drew TCR beta repertoires from sorted CD3+CD56+NKG2C+, CD3+CD56+NKG2C- and CD3+CD56-NKG2C+ T cells. Seven HCMV-seropositive donors and one seronegative donor made up the eight sequenced donors. CD8+ T cells in over 5 donors included dominant NKG2C+ clonotypes at about 1.0-7.5%. Researchers report these clonotypes also headed the CD3+CD56-NKG2C+ fraction in several donors.

The chain recombines TRBV12-3 or TRBV12-4 with TRBJ2-2; D remains unclear. The sequenced sample was CD8+ T cells sorted from PBMCs, obtained roughly 12 days after vaccination. The sequence came from a man aged 50-60 years who received an inactivated influenza vaccine. CDR3 in amino acids: CASTEGTGELFF. In DNA, the CDR3 is TGTGCCAGCACGGAAGGAACCGGGGAGCTGTTTTTT.